The rows below give T cell receptor beta chains drawn from one sample of a study of blood T cells in healthy people across ages. TCRdb re-called the 5' RACE reads with MiXCR, one entry per CDR3 protein. The data hold approximately 770,000 distinct CDR3 sequences, with 58% observed a single time. Sequenced sample: blood. Every receptor here comes from a young man in good health. CDR3s include the opening cysteine and the closing phenylalanine or tryptophan. A D gene is named only where the DNA matches it firmly. A row's size may be missing; if present it is once, few, many or a size class.

D gene	CDR3 length	V gene	J gene	clone size	CDR3 protein	CDR3 DNA
NA	16	TRBV7-2	TRBJ2-5	NA	CASSPHPSLVGETQYF	TGTGCCAGCAGCCCCCATCCTTCACTAGTTGGGGAGACCCAGTACTTC
NA	17	TRBV20-1	TRBJ2-7	NA	CSARRMTGQSGDNEQYF	TGCAGTGCTCGCCGCATGACGGGGCAAAGTGGGGACAATGAGCAGTACTTC
NA	15	TRBV7-6	TRBJ1-6	NA	CASSLGQGHNSPLHF	TGTGCCAGCAGCTTAGGTCAGGGACATAATTCACCCCTCCACTTT
TRBD1	15	TRBV20-1	TRBJ2-3	NA	CSAPGLQGVVDTQYF	TGCAGTGCTCCCGGACTCCAGGGGGTTGTAGATACGCAGTATTTT
NA	18	TRBV4-2	TRBJ2-3	once	CASSREGILTDPEDTRYF	TGTGCCAGCAGCCGAGAGGGGATTTTAACCGACCCCGAAGATACGCGGTATTTT
TRBD1	16	TRBV29-1	TRBJ2-1	NA	CSVEDQGTGGWNEQFF	TGCAGCGTTGAAGATCAAGGGACAGGGGGGTGGAATGAGCAGTTCTTC
NA	16	TRBV6-6	TRBJ2-1	NA	CASNTGYSFSYNEQFF	TGTGCCAGCAATACAGGGTACTCATTCTCCTACAATGAGCAGTTCTTC
TRBD2	15	TRBV27	TRBJ2-5	NA	CASSLSAGGQETQYF	TGTGCCAGCAGTTTATCGGCGGGAGGTCAGGAGACCCAGTACTTC
NA	14	TRBV11-2	TRBJ2-7	few	CASSKTVPTYEQYF	TGTGCCAGCAGTAAGACTGTACCTACCTACGAGCAGTACTTC
NA	13	TRBV25-1	TRBJ2-5	few	CASSDPNQETQYF	TGTGCCAGCAGTGACCCTAATCAAGAGACCCAGTACTTC
NA	12	TRBV29-1	TRBJ1-1	NA	CSERRSGTEAFF	TGCAGCGAGAGACGTTCGGGCACTGAAGCTTTCTTT
NA	14	TRBV28	TRBJ2-7	NA	CASGWRGEAYEQYF	TGTGCCAGCGGCTGGAGGGGAGAAGCCTACGAGCAGTACTTC
NA	13	TRBV20-1	TRBJ2-7	NA	CRQQTGTLYEQYF	TGCAGACAACAGACCGGGACATTATACGAGCAGTACTTC
TRBD1	13	TRBV10-3	TRBJ1-1	NA	CAIRGQGRAEAFF	TGTGCCATCCGGGGACAGGGTAGAGCTGAAGCTTTCTTT
TRBD2	12	TRBV20-1	TRBJ2-1	NA	CSTPRLAGRQFF	TGCAGTACCCCGAGGCTAGCGGGGCGGCAGTTCTTC
TRBD1	15	TRBV27	TRBJ2-5	NA	CASSFLGTAQETQYF	TGTGCCAGCAGTTTCCTCGGGACAGCCCAAGAGACCCAGTACTTC
NA	13	TRBV29-1	TRBJ2-7	few	CSVVQENSYEQYF	TGCAGCGTTGTCCAGGAAAACTCCTACGAGCAGTACTTC
NA	11	TRBV6-2/TRBV6-3	TRBJ2-3	NA	CASSSAEREYF	TGTGCCAGCAGTAGTGCTGAAAGGGAGTATTTT
NA	14	TRBV7-9	TRBJ2-1	NA	CAIRGRGLINEQFF	TGTGCCATTCGTGGACGGGGTTTGATCAATGAGCAGTTCTTC
TRBD2	18	TRBV12-3/TRBV12-4	TRBJ2-7	NA	CASRPSGLAGRVEGEQYF	TGTGCCAGCAGACCCTCGGGACTAGCGGGACGGGTAGAGGGCGAGCAGTACTTC
NA	12	TRBV20-1	TRBJ2-1	NA	CSASAAYNEQFF	TGCAGTGCTAGCGCCGCCTACAATGAGCAGTTCTTC
TRBD1	17	TRBV3-1	TRBJ2-7	once	CASSPQIGTGGMYEQYF	TGTGCCAGCAGCCCCCAGATCGGCACAGGGGGCATGTACGAGCAGTACTTC
NA	14	TRBV2	TRBJ2-7	NA	CASSAQGYTYEQYF	TGTGCCAGCAGTGCCCAAGGGTACACCTACGAGCAGTACTTC
NA	11	TRBV27	TRBJ2-1	NA	CASSLMNEQFF	TGTGCCAGCAGTCTCATGAATGAGCAGTTCTTC
TRBD2	15	TRBV6-2/TRBV6-3	TRBJ2-1	NA	CASSRIAGGYNEQFF	TGTGCCAGCAGTCGGATAGCGGGGGGATACAATGAGCAGTTCTTC
NA	12	TRBV20-1	TRBJ2-5	NA	CSAYIDSYKQYF	TGCAGTGCTTACATAGACAGCTACAAGCAGTACTTC
NA	12	TRBV29-1	TRBJ1-2	once	CSAYGQHYDYTF	TGCAGCGCTTACGGACAGCATTATGACTACACCTTC
NA	16	TRBV6-2/TRBV6-3	TRBJ2-5	few	CASSLIRDRSQETQYF	TGTGCCAGCAGTTTGATCCGGGACCGGAGCCAAGAGACCCAGTACTTC
NA	12	TRBV6-6	TRBJ1-1	NA	CASLRVNTEAFF	TGTGCCAGCCTTCGGGTGAACACTGAAGCTTTCTTT
NA	15	TRBV4-3	TRBJ2-3	few	CASAQTGPGTDTQYF	TGCGCCAGCGCTCAGACGGGTCCCGGCACAGATACGCAGTATTTT
TRBD1	19	TRBV20-1	TRBJ2-1	NA	CSARTGQGGGELRYNEQFF	TGCAGTGCTAGAACGGGACAGGGAGGGGGAGAGCTACGTTACAATGAGCAGTTCTTC
NA	14	TRBV9	TRBJ1-2	NA	CASSSPPRNYGYTF	TGTGCCAGCAGCTCCCCTCCCAGGAACTATGGCTACACCTTC
NA	13	TRBV27	TRBJ1-1	NA	CASNRGPSTEAFF	TGTGCCAGCAATCGTGGGCCATCCACTGAAGCTTTCTTT
TRBD1	13	TRBV7-9	TRBJ1-5	NA	CASRGTGEQPQHF	TGTGCCAGCAGGGGGACAGGGGAACAGCCCCAGCATTTT
NA	14	TRBV15	TRBJ1-2	NA	CATSRDASSYGYTF	TGTGCCACCAGCAGAGACGCCAGCTCCTATGGCTACACCTTC
TRBD1	15	TRBV7-9	TRBJ1-1	once	CASSQDRGRGTEAFF	TGTGCCAGCAGCCAGGACAGGGGGCGAGGGACTGAAGCTTTCTTT
NA	15	TRBV28	TRBJ2-4	NA	CASSLTLMVGNIQYF	TGTGCCAGCAGTTTAACTCTTATGGTCGGAAACATTCAGTACTTC
NA	17	TRBV6-2/TRBV6-3	TRBJ2-7	NA	CASSSHGGAAFYNEQYF	TGTGCCAGCAGTTCCCACGGGGGAGCGGCCTTCTACAATGAGCAGTACTTC
NA	17	TRBV7-2	TRBJ2-5	few	CASSLEVAAGLGETQYF	TGTGCCAGCAGCTTAGAAGTGGCAGCTGGTTTGGGAGAGACCCAGTACTTC
NA	15	TRBV29-1	TRBJ1-2	few	CSVEDGTGWKDGYTF	TGCAGCGTTGAAGATGGCACAGGGTGGAAGGATGGCTACACCTTC
TRBD2	14	TRBV20-1	TRBJ2-1	NA	CSASPAGDYNEQFF	TGCAGTGCTAGTCCCGCGGGGGACTACAATGAGCAGTTCTTC
TRBD1	15	TRBV18	TRBJ1-1	NA	CAGSPTRTGNTEAFF	TGTGCCGGCTCACCTACGAGGACAGGGAACACTGAAGCTTTCTTT
TRBD2	15	TRBV7-8	TRBJ2-1	few	CASHSGSGSYNEQFF	TGTGCCAGTCATAGCGGGAGTGGCTCCTACAATGAGCAGTTCTTC
TRBD1	15	TRBV6-1	TRBJ2-5	NA	CASSKNRGSQETQYF	TGTGCCAGCAGTAAAAACAGGGGGAGCCAAGAGACCCAGTACTTC